Sequencing of this T cell receptor beta chain was carried out in a study of monozygotic twins with inflammatory bowel disease. Whole-study findings and limits: The authors could not tell different T cell subtypes apart. IBD-affected twins scored below their healthy co-twins in TCRbeta diversity (inverse Simpson).

Isolation of total RNA was performed on whole blood, with no prior T cell sorting. Points on this clonotype: Its specificity is unknown.

Nested amplification of TCRalpha and TCRbeta cDNA involved two PCRs of around 16 and 10 cycles. From the 5' RACE reads, TCRdb lists one entry per CDR3 protein and no DNA. Its table records fewer than 550,000 distinct CDR3 sequences. The sequence derives from a human donor with ulcerative colitis or Crohn's disease, or a healthy co-twin of an affected twin (not recorded which). Material for sequencing was blood.

CDR3 amino acids: CSARAGVGGYNQPQHF. The gene calls are TRBV20-1 and TRBJ1-5; the D call of TRBD1 rests on TCRdb alone, since no DNA is present to check it. Germline values: CDR1 DFQATT, CDR2 SNEGSKA (reference sequence). This CDR3 contains 16 residues.